Following are 21 T cell receptor beta chains from one sample sequenced in a study of response to subunit inactivated influenza vaccine. Each CDR3 protein gets one entry after TCRdb re-called the RT-PCR reads with MiXCR. The sample has around 160,000 distinct CDR3 sequences; approximately 10% are singletons. The specimen comprised non-naive T cells sorted from PBMCs, sampled about 40 days after vaccination. The source of these receptors is a man in his forties or fifties who received an inactivated influenza vaccine.

The chain uses TRBV5-1 and TRBJ2-3; D possibly corresponds to TRBD1 (6 bases). V shed 0 bases and J shed 5 bases, with 16 bases lying between them. CDR1 is SGHRS, CDR2 YFSETQ, per germline. This CDR3 comprises 16 residues. The CDR3 bases are TGCGCCAGCAGCTTGGCCGGCAGCCTAGGGGGAGATACGCAGTATTTT. This encodes CASSLAGSLGGDTQYF.

The rearrangement links TRBV5-8 to TRBJ2-2; 8 positions match TRBD1. Germline loops: CDR1 SGHTS, CDR2 YDEGEE. The CDR3 runs to 17 residues. After removal of 4 bases from V and 6 bases from J, the junction contained 14 bases not matched to a gene. The DNA for the CDR3 is TGTGCCAGCAGCCGAGGACAGGGAGGAACGGGGGCCGGGGAGCTGTTTTTT. Translation gives CASSRGQGGTGAGELFF.

The CDR3 is CASSPLPGTDPYSNQPQHF. The CDR3 DNA reads as TGTGCCAGCTCACCACTACCCGGGACGGACCCTTATAGCAATCAGCCCCAGCATTTT. The chain combines TRBV18 with TRBJ1-5, with D perhaps matching TRBD1 (5 bases). CDR3 length: 19 residues. Germline CDR1 KGHSH, CDR2 LQKENI. Trimming stripped 1 base from V and 0 bases from J, with 19 bases between.

The rearrangement links TRBV12-5 to TRBJ2-5; tentative D call: TRBD1 (6 bases). The V gene's germline CDR1 is LGHNT and CDR2 FRNRAP. There are 14 residues in the CDR3. The germline V and J ends were trimmed by 4 bases and 1 base, with 10 bases remaining between them. CDR3 residues: CASGSGQPQETQYF. As DNA, the CDR3 is TGTGCTAGTGGTTCCGGACAGCCCCAAGAGACCCAGTACTTC.

This clonotype has a handful of counts. V gene TRBV9 combines with J gene TRBJ2-1; a weak D match, TRBD1 (6 bases). CDR3 length: 15 residues. V lost 0 bases and J 8 bases, leaving 15 bases between the germline ends. Per the germline V gene, CDR1 is SGDLS and CDR2 is YYNGEE. The CDR3 region has the DNA TGTGCCAGCAGCGTAGGGACAGAGTCTTCCTATGAGCAGTTCTTC. Encoded protein: CASSVGTESSYEQFF.

As concerns this clonotype: One end of the junction varies from germline; a read error may be responsible. V and J are TRBV5-5 and TRBJ2-5; a possible D gene is TRBD2 (5 bases). Germline V gene sequence: CDR1 SGHKS, CDR2 YYEKEE (reference sequence). The CDR3 loop spans 14 amino acids. As DNA, the CDR3 is TGTGCCAGCAGCTTCGTTACGGACGGGGAGACCCAGTGCTTC. It is translated as CASSFVTDGETQCF.

This clonotype was found a few times. The chain couples TRBV7-8 to TRBJ1-2, with a possible D match to TRBD1 (6 bases). V lost 0 bases and J lost 7, with 18 bases in between. The CDR3 runs to 16 residues. Germline-derived CDR1 and CDR2 are SGHVS and FQNEAQ. Here the CDR3 DNA reads TGTGCCAGCAGCTTAGCTCGAGGGGGACCTGGTTTTGGCTACACCTTC. Amino acid sequence: CASSLARGGPGFGYTF.

Only a few counts were recorded for this clonotype. The chain carries TRBV28 and TRBJ1-5; 9 bases are shared with TRBD1. Trimming at V came to 2 bases and at J to 1 base, leaving 3 bases not matched to a gene. CDR3 length: 16 amino acids. Germline V gives CDR1 MDHEN, CDR2 SYDVKM. The CDR3 nucleotides are TGTGCCAGCAGTTTAGGGACAGGGAGAAGCAATCAGCCCCAGCATTTT. Translation: CASSLGTGRSNQPQHF.

The chain employs TRBV3-1 and TRBJ2-1; D is tentatively TRBD1 or TRBD2 (5 bases each). Trimming took 8 bases from V and 9 from J, leaving 11 bases between them. This CDR3 region has 11 residues. Germline V CDR1 and CDR2: LGHDT, YNNKEL (reference sequence). The CDR3 here is CASRGVSEQFF. The DNA for the CDR3 is TGTGCCAGCCGAGGGGTTAGTGAGCAGTTCTTC.

This clonotype has more than one count but fewer than ten. The chain combines TRBV5-1 with TRBJ2-6; possible D gene TRBD2, 5 bases. V lost 0 bases, J lost 3 bases, and 19 bases lay in between. The CDR3 is 19 amino acids. Germline V gene data show CDR1 as SGHRS and CDR2 as YFSETQ. The DNA for the CDR3 is TGCGCCAGCAGCTTGGCGGGGTATGGGGATCTTGGTGGGGCCAACGTCCTGACTTTC. It is translated as CASSLAGYGDLGGANVLTF.

The table lists this clonotype with a few counts. The CDR3 loop reads CASRRWNGGSGNTIYF. CDR3 nucleotide sequence: TGTGCCAGCAGGCGATGGAATGGGGGCAGTGGAAACACCATATATTTT. The chain couples TRBV2 to TRBJ1-3; possibly TRBD1 for D (6 bases). This CDR3 region has 16 residues. V was shortened by 6 bases and J by 3 bases, with 18 bases between the two germline ends. Germline-derived CDR1 and CDR2 are SNHLY and FYNNEI.

As for this clonotype: A clone one base away is much larger, so this may be a read error. The chain combines TRBV12-3 or TRBV12-4 with TRBJ2-3, with 10 bases aligning to TRBD1. The CDR3 spans 17 residues. DNA for the CDR3: TGTGCCCGCAGTTTAGCGCTCTGGGACAGGGGAACAGATACGCAGTATTTT. Translated: CARSLALWDRGTDTQYF.

There are a few counts of this clonotype. V gene TRBV4-3 combines with J gene TRBJ2-2, with no clear D. Germline V CDR1 and CDR2: LGHNA, YSLEER. The CDR3 runs 14 residues. V shed 0 bases and J shed 3 bases, with 5 bases lying between them. CDR3 DNA sequence: TGCGCCAGCAGCCAAGAGCTGCACACCGGGGAGCTGTTTTTT. Amino acids: CASSQELHTGELFF.

The chain couples TRBV5-1 to TRBJ1-2; a possible D gene is TRBD1 (5 bases). CDR1 SGHRS and CDR2 YFSETQ come from the germline V gene. CDR3 length: 14 amino acids. V was clipped by 0 bases and J by 6 bases, with 12 bases between them. In DNA form, the CDR3 reads TGCGCCAGCAGCTTGGCCGGAAGCAGGGATGGCTACACCTTC. Its translation is CASSLAGSRDGYTF. The full variable domain, its missing parts supplied by reference TRBV5-1 and TRBJ1-2, is KAGVTQTPRYLIKTRGQQVTLSCSPISGHRSVSWYQQTPGQGLQFLFEYFSETQRNKGNFPGRFSGRQFSNSRSEMNVSTLELGDSALYLCASSLAGSRDGYTFGSGTRLTVV.

Comment on this clonotype: The junction differs from germline at one of its ends, possibly a read error. The CDR3 loop reads CASSGGAPNEQFF. CDR3 in DNA: TGTGCCAGCAGCGGGGGGGCACCCAATGAGCAGTTCTTT. The chain has TRBV6-2 or TRBV6-3 and TRBJ2-1; 8 bases match TRBD2. The germline CDR1 and CDR2 sequences are MNHEY and SVGEGT. The CDR3 has 13 residues.

The rearrangement uses TRBV20-1 and TRBJ2-7, with 10 bases identical to TRBD2. The CDR3 extends over 15 amino acids. Germline V gene data show CDR1 as DFQATT and CDR2 as SNEGSKA (reference sequence). Germline trimming cut 2 bases from V and 6 bases from J; bases unmatched to any gene: 10. DNA of the CDR3: TGCAGTGCTAGAACCCCTACTAGCGGGACCTTCGAGCAGTACTTC. Translated: CSARTPTSGTFEQYF.

V usage is TRBV4-1 and J usage is TRBJ1-1; D is uncertain. V was pared by 1 base and J by 11 bases, with 20 bases between. There are 15 residues in the CDR3. Germline CDR1 MGHRA, CDR2 YSYEKL. CDR3 loop: CASSQVAGRVEWAFF. The CDR3 bases are TGCGCCAGCAGCCAAGTCGCAGGAAGGGTTGAGTGGGCTTTCTTT.

This clonotype showed up many times. The chain has TRBV7-8 and TRBJ2-5; D remains unclear. This CDR3 comprises 13 residues. Germline CDR1 and CDR2: SGHVS and FQNEAQ. Trimming pared 5 bases from V and 2 bases from J, leaving 9 bases between. Written as DNA, the CDR3 is TGTGCCAGCAGCCGTAGAGCACAAGAGACCCAGTACTTC. Encoded protein: CASSRRAQETQYF.

The gene calls are TRBV24-1 and TRBJ2-5; 9 bases are a match to TRBD2. The V and J ends lost 7 bases and 4 bases, in that order; junction bases with no gene match: 3. The CDR3 is made up of 13 amino acids. Germline V gene lookup returns CDR1 KGHDR and CDR2 SFDVKD. The CDR3, as DNA: TGTGCCACCAGATCAGCGGGAGGAGAGACCCAGTACTTC. Translating gives CATRSAGGETQYF.

This clonotype has at least ten counts. This chain links TRBV7-2 with TRBJ2-2; D assignment may be TRBD1 or TRBD2 (5 bases each). There are 15 residues in the CDR3. Germline V gene sequence: CDR1 SGHTA, CDR2 FQGNSA. V was clipped by 5 bases and J by 1 base, with 11 bases between them. CDR3 sequence (DNA): TGTGCCAGCAGCCCTTGGGACGGGAACACCGGGGAGCTGTTTTTT. This codes for CASSPWDGNTGELFF.

V gene TRBV7-2 combines with J gene TRBJ2-3, with 7 bases identical to TRBD1. CDR1 and CDR2 from the germline V gene are SGHTA and FQGNSA. Germline trimming cut 3 bases from V and 7 bases from J; bases unmatched to any gene: 10. This CDR3 has 15 residues. CDR3: CASSFGSTGSNTQYF. The DNA of the CDR3 is TGTGCCAGCAGCTTCGGTTCGACAGGGTCAAATACGCAGTATTTT.